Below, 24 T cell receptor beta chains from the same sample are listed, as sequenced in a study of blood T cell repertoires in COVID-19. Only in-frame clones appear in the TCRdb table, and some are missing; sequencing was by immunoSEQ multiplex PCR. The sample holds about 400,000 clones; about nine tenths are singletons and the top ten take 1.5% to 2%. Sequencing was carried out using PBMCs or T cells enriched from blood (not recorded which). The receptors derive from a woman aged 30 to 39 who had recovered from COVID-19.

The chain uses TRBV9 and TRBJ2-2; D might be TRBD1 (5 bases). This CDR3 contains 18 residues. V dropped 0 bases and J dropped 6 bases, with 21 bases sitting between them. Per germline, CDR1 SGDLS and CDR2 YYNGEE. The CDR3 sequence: CASSVEGSPRRGAGELFF. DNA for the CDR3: TGTGCCAGCAGCGTAGAAGGGTCGCCACGAAGGGGTGCCGGGGAGCTGTTTTTT.

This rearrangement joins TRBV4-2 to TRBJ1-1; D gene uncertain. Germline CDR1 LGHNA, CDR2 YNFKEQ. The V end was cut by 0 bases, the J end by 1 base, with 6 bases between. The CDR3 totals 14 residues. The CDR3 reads CASSQDSENTEAFF. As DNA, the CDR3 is TGTGCCAGCAGCCAAGACTCAGAGAACACTGAAGCTTTCTTT.

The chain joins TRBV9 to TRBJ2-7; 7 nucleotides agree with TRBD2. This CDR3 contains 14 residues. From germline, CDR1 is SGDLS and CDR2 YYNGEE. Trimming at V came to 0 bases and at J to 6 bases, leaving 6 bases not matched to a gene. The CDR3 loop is CASSVASSSGEQYF. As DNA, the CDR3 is TGTGCCAGCAGCGTAGCTAGTTCTAGCGGCGAGCAGTACTTC.

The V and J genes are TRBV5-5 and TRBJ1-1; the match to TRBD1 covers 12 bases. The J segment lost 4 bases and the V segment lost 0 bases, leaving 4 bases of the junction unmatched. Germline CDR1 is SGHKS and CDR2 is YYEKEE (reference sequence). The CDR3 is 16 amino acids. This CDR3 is CASSLVPGQGATEAFF. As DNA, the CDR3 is TGTGCCAGCAGCTTGGTTCCGGGACAGGGGGCCACTGAAGCTTTCTTT.

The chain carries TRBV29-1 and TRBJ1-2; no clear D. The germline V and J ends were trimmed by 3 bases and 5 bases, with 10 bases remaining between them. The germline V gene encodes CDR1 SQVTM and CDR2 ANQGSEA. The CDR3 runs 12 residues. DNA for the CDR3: TGCAGCGTTGACGAGGTGGGTTATGGCTACACCTTC. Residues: CSVDEVGYGYTF.

The CDR3 loop is CASSSLSGKSYNEQFF. CDR3 sequence (DNA): TGCGCCAGCAGCTCCCTGAGCGGGAAGTCCTACAATGAGCAGTTCTTC. The chain joins TRBV5-1 to TRBJ2-1; 7 bases align to TRBD2. J was trimmed by 1 base and V by 3 bases; bases with no gene match: 7. The CDR3 contains 16 residues. Germline values: CDR1 SGHRS, CDR2 YFSETQ.

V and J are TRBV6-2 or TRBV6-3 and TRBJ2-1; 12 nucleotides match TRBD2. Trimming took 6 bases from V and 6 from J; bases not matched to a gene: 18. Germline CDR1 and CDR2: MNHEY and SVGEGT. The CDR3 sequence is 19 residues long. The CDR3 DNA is TGTGCCAGCAGCAAAGCGGGACTAGCGGGCGCGATTAAAGGCAATGAGCAGTTCTTC. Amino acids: CASSKAGLAGAIKGNEQFF.

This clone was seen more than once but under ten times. DNA for the CDR3: TGTGCCAGCAGTGACGACAGGGCAGCTGGGGAGCTGTTTTTT. This gives the protein CASSDDRAAGELFF. The V and J genes are TRBV6-4 and TRBJ2-2; 7 bases are a match to TRBD1. V shed 2 bases, J shed 8 bases, and the junction held 5 bases outside the gene matches. Germline CDR1 and CDR2: MRHNA and SNTAGT. This CDR3 spans 14 amino acids.

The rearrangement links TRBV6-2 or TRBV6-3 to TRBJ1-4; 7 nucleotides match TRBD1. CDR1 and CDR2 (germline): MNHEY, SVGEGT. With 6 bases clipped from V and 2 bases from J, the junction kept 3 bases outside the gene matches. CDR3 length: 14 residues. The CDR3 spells CASSGTDTNEKLFF. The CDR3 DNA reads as TGTGCCAGCAGCGGGACAGACACTAATGAAAAACTGTTTTTT.

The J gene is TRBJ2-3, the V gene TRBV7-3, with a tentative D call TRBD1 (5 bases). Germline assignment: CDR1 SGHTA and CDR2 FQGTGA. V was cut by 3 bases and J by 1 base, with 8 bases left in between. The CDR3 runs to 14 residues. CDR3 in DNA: TGTGCCAGCAGCTTGGTGGGGCGCACAGATACGCAGTATTTT. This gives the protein CASSLVGRTDTQYF.

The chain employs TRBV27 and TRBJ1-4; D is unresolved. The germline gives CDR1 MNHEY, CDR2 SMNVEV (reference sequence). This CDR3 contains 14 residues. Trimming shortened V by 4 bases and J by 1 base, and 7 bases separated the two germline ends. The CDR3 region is CASSSVLTNEKLFF. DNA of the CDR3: TGTGCCAGCAGTTCGGTCCTAACTAATGAAAAACTGTTTTTT.

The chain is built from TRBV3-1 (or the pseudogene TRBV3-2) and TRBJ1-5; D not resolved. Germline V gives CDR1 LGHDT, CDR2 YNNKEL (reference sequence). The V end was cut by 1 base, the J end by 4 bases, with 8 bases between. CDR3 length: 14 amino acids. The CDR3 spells CASSQASLNQPQHF. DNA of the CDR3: TGTGCCAGCAGCCAAGCTAGCTTAAATCAGCCCCAGCATTTT.

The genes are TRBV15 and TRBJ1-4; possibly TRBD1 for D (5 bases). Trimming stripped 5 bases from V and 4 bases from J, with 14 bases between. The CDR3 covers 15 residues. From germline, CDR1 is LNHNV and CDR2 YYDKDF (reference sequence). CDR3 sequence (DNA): TGTGCCACCAGCCACCGCTCGGGGGTTAATGAAAAACTGTTTTTT. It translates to CATSHRSGVNEKLFF.

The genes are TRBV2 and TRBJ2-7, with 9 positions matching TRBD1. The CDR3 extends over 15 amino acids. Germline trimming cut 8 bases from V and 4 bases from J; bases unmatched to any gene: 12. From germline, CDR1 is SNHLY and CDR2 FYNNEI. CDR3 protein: CASVDGDRVLYEQYF. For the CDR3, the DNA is TGTGCCAGCGTGGACGGGGACAGGGTATTATACGAGCAGTACTTC.

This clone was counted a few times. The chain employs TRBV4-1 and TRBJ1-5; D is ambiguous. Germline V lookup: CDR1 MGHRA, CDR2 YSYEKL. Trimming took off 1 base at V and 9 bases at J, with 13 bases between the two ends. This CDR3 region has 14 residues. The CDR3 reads CASSQVPESWPQHF. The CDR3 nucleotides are TGCGCCAGCAGCCAAGTCCCGGAGTCTTGGCCCCAGCATTTT.

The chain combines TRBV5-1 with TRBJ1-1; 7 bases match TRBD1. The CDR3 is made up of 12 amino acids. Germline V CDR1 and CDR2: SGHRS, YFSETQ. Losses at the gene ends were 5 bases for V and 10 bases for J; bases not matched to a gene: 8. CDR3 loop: CASSHDRETAFF. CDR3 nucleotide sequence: TGCGCCAGCAGTCATGACAGGGAAACAGCTTTCTTT.

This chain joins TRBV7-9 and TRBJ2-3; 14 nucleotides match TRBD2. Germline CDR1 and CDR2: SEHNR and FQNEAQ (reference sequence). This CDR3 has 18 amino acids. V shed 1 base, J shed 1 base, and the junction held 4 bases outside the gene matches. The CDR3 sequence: CASSLGGTSGGGTDTQYF. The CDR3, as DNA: TGTGCCAGCAGCTTAGGAGGGACTAGCGGGGGAGGCACAGATACGCAGTATTTT.

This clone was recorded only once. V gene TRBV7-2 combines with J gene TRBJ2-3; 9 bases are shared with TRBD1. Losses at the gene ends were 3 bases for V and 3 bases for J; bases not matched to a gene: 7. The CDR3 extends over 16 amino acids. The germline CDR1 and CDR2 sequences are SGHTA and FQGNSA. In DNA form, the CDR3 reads TGTGCCAGCAGCTTTCCCACGACAGGGGGTACAGATACGCAGTATTTT. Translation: CASSFPTTGGTDTQYF.

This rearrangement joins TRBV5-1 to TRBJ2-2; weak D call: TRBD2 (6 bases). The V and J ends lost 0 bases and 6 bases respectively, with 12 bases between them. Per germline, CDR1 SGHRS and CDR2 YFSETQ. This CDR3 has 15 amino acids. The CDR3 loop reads CASSLVAGMAGELFF. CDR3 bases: TGCGCCAGCAGCTTGGTTGCGGGAATGGCCGGGGAGCTGTTTTTT.

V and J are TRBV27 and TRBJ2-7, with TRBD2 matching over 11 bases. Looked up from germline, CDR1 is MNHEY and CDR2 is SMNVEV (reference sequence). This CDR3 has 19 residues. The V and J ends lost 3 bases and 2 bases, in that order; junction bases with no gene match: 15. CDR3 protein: CASSFHWGTASGRTYEQYF. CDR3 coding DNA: TGTGCCAGCAGTTTTCATTGGGGGACAGCTAGCGGGAGGACCTACGAGCAGTACTTC.

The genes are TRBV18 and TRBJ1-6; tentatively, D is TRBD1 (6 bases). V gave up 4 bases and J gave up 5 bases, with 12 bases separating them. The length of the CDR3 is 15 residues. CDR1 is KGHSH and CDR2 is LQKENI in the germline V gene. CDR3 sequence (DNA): TGTGCCAGCTCACTTCGACAGGTAGATAATTCACCCCTCCACTTT. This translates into CASSLRQVDNSPLHF.

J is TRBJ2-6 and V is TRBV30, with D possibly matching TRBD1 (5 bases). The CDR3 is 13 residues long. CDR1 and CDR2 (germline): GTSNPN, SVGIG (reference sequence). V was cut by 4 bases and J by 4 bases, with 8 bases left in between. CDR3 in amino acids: CAWTGPGANVLTF. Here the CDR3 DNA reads TGTGCCTGGACAGGGCCCGGGGCCAACGTCCTGACTTTC.

The CDR3, as DNA: TGTGCCAGCAGTTTCCAGGGGATGAGCACTGAAGCTTTCTTT. It yields the protein CASSFQGMSTEAFF. J is TRBJ1-1 and V is TRBV28, with D possibly TRBD1 on 6 matching bases. This CDR3 has 14 amino acids. Germline V gene data show CDR1 as MDHEN and CDR2 as SYDVKM. V gave up 3 bases and J gave up 4 bases, with 12 bases separating them.

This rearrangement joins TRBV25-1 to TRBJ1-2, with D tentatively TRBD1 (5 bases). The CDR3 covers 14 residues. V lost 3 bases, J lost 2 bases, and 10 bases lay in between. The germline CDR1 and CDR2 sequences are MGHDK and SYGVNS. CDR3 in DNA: TGTGCCAGCAGTGATTGGGACTACAACTATGGCTACACCTTC. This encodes CASSDWDYNYGYTF.